A selection of T cell receptor beta chains follows, all from one sample in a study of patients and donors after allogeneic stem cell transplantation. TCRdb itself ran the RT-PCR reads through MiXCR, one entry per CDR3 protein. The repertoire includes about 2,600 distinct CDR3 sequences, approximately 8.2% of them detected once, and over 8.5% sits in the top ten. Sequencing was carried out using blood, either unsorted or a sorted T cell fraction (not recorded which). These receptors came from a human donor who was either an allogeneic HSCT recipient or a stem cell or donor lymphocyte infusion donor (not recorded which). It is not recorded whose cells these are; they may come from a transplant donor. CDR3s include the opening cysteine and the closing phenylalanine or tryptophan. The D gene is left open where the match is weak. Clone size, where shown, is once, few, many, or a class for clones that have expanded.

abundance: few
j_gene: TRBJ2-1
d_gene: .
v_gene: TRBV14
CDR3nt: TGTGCCAGCAGCCAGGAGGGGCTCTCCTACAATGAGCAGTTCTTC
CDR3aa: CASSQEGLSYNEQFF

abundance: medium-sized
j_gene: TRBJ2-1
d_gene: .
v_gene: TRBV28
CDR3nt: TGTGCCAGCAGTAGTTACAATGAGCAGTTCTTC
CDR3aa: CASSSYNEQFF

abundance: medium-sized
j_gene: TRBJ2-5
d_gene: .
v_gene: TRBV7-7
CDR3nt: TGTGCCAGCAGCCAAGTGAGAGGTTTAGAGACCCAGTACTTC
CDR3aa: CASSQVRGLETQYF

abundance: few
j_gene: TRBJ2-7
d_gene: .
v_gene: TRBV28
CDR3nt: TGTGCCAGCAAGGACACCCGGTTAAGGGAGCAGTACTTC
CDR3aa: CASKDTRLREQYF

abundance: .
j_gene: TRBJ2-2
d_gene: .
v_gene: TRBV7-3
CDR3nt: TGTGCCAGCAGAAATCAGGGACTCACCGGGGAGCTGTTTTTT
CDR3aa: CASRNQGLTGELFF

abundance: .
j_gene: TRBJ2-5
d_gene: .
v_gene: TRBV6-2/TRBV6-3
CDR3nt: TGTGCCAGCAGTTGGGGAACAGGGATCCGGGAGACCCAGTACTTC
CDR3aa: CASSWGTGIRETQYF

abundance: medium-sized
j_gene: TRBJ2-5
d_gene: .
v_gene: TRBV7-2
CDR3nt: TGTGCCAGCATGTTGTGGGGAAACCAAGAGACCCAGTACTTC
CDR3aa: CASMLWGNQETQYF

abundance: large
j_gene: TRBJ2-7
d_gene: TRBD2
v_gene: TRBV7-2
CDR3nt: TGTGCCAGCAGCCTCACTAGCGGGATGGTATACTACGAGCAGTACTTC
CDR3aa: CASSLTSGMVYYEQYF

abundance: .
j_gene: TRBJ2-7
d_gene: .
v_gene: TRBV7-6
CDR3nt: TGTGCCAGCAGCCCCAGGGAGGGGGCCTACGAGCAGTACTTC
CDR3aa: CASSPREGAYEQYF

abundance: large
j_gene: TRBJ2-2
d_gene: .
v_gene: TRBV7-9
CDR3nt: TGTGCCAGCAGCTTGGAATACCCACAGGGAACCGGGGAGCTGTTTTTT
CDR3aa: CASSLEYPQGTGELFF

abundance: .
j_gene: TRBJ2-1
d_gene: TRBD2
v_gene: TRBV12-3/TRBV12-4
CDR3nt: TGTGCCAGCAGTTTATCCGACGGGAGGGCATACAATGAGCAGTTCTTC
CDR3aa: CASSLSDGRAYNEQFF

abundance: few
j_gene: TRBJ2-7
d_gene: .
v_gene: TRBV5-1
CDR3nt: TGCGCCAGCAGCTTGTCCGGGACCTACGAGCAGTACTTC
CDR3aa: CASSLSGTYEQYF

abundance: .
j_gene: TRBJ2-1
d_gene: TRBD2
v_gene: TRBV18
CDR3nt: TGTGCCAGCTCACAGAGGGCCGGGACTACAAACAATGAGCAGTTCTTC
CDR3aa: CASSQRAGTTNNEQFF

abundance: medium-sized
j_gene: TRBJ2-3
d_gene: .
v_gene: TRBV12-3/TRBV12-4
CDR3nt: TGTGCCAGCAGGTACACCGGGGGCGGAGGCACAGATACGCAGTATTTT
CDR3aa: CASRYTGGGGTDTQYF

abundance: medium-sized
j_gene: TRBJ2-2
d_gene: .
v_gene: TRBV27
CDR3nt: TGTGCCAGCAGTACCAACACCGGGGAGCTGTTTTTT
CDR3aa: CASSTNTGELFF

abundance: .
j_gene: TRBJ2-7
d_gene: .
v_gene: TRBV7-9
CDR3nt: TGTGCCAGCAGCAGAAACTGGTACGAGCAGTACTTC
CDR3aa: CASSRNWYEQYF

abundance: .
j_gene: TRBJ2-1
d_gene: TRBD2
v_gene: TRBV7-6
CDR3nt: TGTGCCAGCAGCGGACCGCCGGGACTAGGAGTCAATGAGCAGTTCTTC
CDR3aa: CASSGPPGLGVNEQFF

abundance: medium-sized
j_gene: TRBJ2-1
d_gene: .
v_gene: TRBV7-6
CDR3nt: TGTGCCAGCAGTCTTAACTGGGGTGAGCAGTTCTTC
CDR3aa: CASSLNWGEQFF

abundance: few
j_gene: TRBJ2-5
d_gene: .
v_gene: TRBV5-1
CDR3nt: TGCGCCAGCAGCTTGGGTCAGCCCCAAGAGACCCAGTACTTC
CDR3aa: CASSLGQPQETQYF

abundance: large
j_gene: TRBJ2-6
d_gene: .
v_gene: TRBV7-2
CDR3nt: TGTGCCAGCAGAAGCCGGGATTACTTCTCTGGGGCCAACGTCCTGACTTTC
CDR3aa: CASRSRDYFSGANVLTF

abundance: .
j_gene: TRBJ1-2
d_gene: .
v_gene: TRBV6-6
CDR3nt: TGTGCCAGCAGTTACTCCACAGGCGGCTACTATGGCTACACCTTC
CDR3aa: CASSYSTGGYYGYTF

abundance: few
j_gene: TRBJ2-1
d_gene: TRBD2
v_gene: TRBV7-2
CDR3nt: TGTGCCAGCGCTAGGGTGGGACTAGCGGGCTACAATGAGCAGTTCTTC
CDR3aa: CASARVGLAGYNEQFF

abundance: medium-sized
j_gene: TRBJ2-7
d_gene: .
v_gene: TRBV7-7
CDR3nt: TGTGCCAGCAGCTTTAGTTACGGGGAGGAGAACGAGCAGTACTTC
CDR3aa: CASSFSYGEENEQYF

abundance: few
j_gene: TRBJ2-7
d_gene: TRBD2
v_gene: TRBV9
CDR3nt: TGTGCCAGCGCCCGGGGACTAGCGGGAGACGAGCAGTACTTC
CDR3aa: CASARGLAGDEQYF

abundance: .
j_gene: TRBJ2-1
d_gene: .
v_gene: TRBV7-6
CDR3nt: TGTGCCAGCTCGGGGGCTATTTTGAATGAGCAGTTCTTC
CDR3aa: CASSGAILNEQFF

abundance: .
j_gene: TRBJ2-5
d_gene: .
v_gene: TRBV30
CDR3nt: TGTGCCTGGAGTGTAATTGGCAGGGAAGAGACCCAGTACTTC
CDR3aa: CAWSVIGREETQYF

abundance: medium-sized
j_gene: TRBJ2-3
d_gene: TRBD2
v_gene: TRBV7-3
CDR3nt: TGTGCCAGCAGCCCGGGACTAGCCCAGCCCACAGATACGCAGTATTTT
CDR3aa: CASSPGLAQPTDTQYF